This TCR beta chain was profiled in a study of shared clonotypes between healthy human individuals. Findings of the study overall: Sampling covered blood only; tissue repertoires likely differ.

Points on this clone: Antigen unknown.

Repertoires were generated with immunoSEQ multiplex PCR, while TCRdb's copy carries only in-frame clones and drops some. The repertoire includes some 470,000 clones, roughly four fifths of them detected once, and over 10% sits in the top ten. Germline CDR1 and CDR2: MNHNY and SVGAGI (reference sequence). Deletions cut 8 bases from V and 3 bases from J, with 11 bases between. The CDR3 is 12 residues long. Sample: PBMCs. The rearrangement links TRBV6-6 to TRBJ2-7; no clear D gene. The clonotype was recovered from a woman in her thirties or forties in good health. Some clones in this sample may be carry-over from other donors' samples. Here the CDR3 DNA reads TGTGCCAGCGAATCAGAAATCTACGAGCAGTACTTC. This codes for CASESEIYEQYF.